This TCR beta chain is drawn from a study of shared clonotypes between healthy human individuals. The CDR3 numbers 18 amino acids, ends counted. Each donor was a Caucasian adult residing in Nashville, Tennessee. To note about this clone: The DNA is left out, because the CDR3 cannot be placed on it with certainty; the CDR3 is given as TCRdb lists it.

Generated by immunoSEQ multiplex PCR, the TCRdb table keeps only in-frame clones and is missing some. The table includes roughly 1.5 million clones, nearly 99% detected once. The specimen sequenced was naive CD4+ T cells sorted from blood. Regarding subset: CD45RA+ positively selected. The rearrangement links TRBV21-1 to TRBJ2-2; the table names TRBD1, a call not compared with the DNA. TRBV21-1 is assigned pseudogene status. This TCR came from a man younger than 40 in good health. The CDR3 loop is CASSNTCSGQGNTGELFF.